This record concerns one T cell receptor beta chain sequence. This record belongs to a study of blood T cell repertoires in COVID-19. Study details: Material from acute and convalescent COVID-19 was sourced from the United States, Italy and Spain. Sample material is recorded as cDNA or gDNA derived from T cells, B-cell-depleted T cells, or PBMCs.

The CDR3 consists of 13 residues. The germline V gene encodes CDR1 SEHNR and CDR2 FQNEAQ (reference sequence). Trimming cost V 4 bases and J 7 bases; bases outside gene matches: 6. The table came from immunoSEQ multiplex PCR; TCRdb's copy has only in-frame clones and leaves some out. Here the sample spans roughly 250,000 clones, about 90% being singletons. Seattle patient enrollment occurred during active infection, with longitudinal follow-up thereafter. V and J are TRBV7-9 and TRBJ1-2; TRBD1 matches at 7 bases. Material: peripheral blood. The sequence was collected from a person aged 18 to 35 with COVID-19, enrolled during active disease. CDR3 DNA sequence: TGTGCCAGCAGCTCAGACAGGGTGCTTGGCTACACCTTC. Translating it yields CASSSDRVLGYTF.